This TCR beta chain appears in the sequencing data of a study of CD8 T cells in Susac syndrome (dated by TCRdb to between 2018 and 2020). A note on the overall study: Whether CD8+ T cell activation and differentiation in Susac syndrome was antigen driven was tested using repertoire sequencing. Study-level results and caveats: The TCR sequencing and HLA analysis was acknowledged to have included a relatively small number of individuals.

RNA was extracted using the RNeasy kit, and roughly 0.45 to 1 microgram was reverse transcribed with random hexamers. The immunoSEQ multiplex PCR assay, covering 54 Vbeta and 13 Jbeta segments, was used to amplify TCR beta CDR3 regions. To correct PCR amplification bias, a synthetic template baseline was used for both primer optimization and computational correction. Concerning the study's data processing: Reads were annotated to V, D and J genes per IMGT and analyzed with immunoSEQ Analyzer, keeping only productive sequences. To calculate clonality, Shannon entropy was normalized by log2 of the number of productive unique sequences and then subtracted from one. Public and private clones were assessed among the 100 most prevalent clones of each patient and control. Clones were defined as Susac-specific if absent from the healthy and MS cohorts, from under 1,200 published viral clones and from other ImmuneACCESS disease sequences. TCRdb applied fastp at Q25 and MiXCR to the public reads, then kept only in-frame beta chains. Records with the same CDR3 protein are collapsed into one entry carrying the most frequent genes and DNA. In this record, the V and J calls reflect TCRdb's handling and not the investigators' own analysis. In all, the sample holds about 250,000 distinct CDR3 sequences, and 93% of those were seen once. The ten largest clones take up approximately 0.072% of the sample.

V sheds 5 bases and J sheds 2 bases, leaving 19 bases between their ends. Looking up the germline V gene yields CDR1 SGHAT and CDR2 FQNNGV. From the cysteine up to the valine, the CDR3 has a length of 16 residues. Only the CDR3 DNA is retained, 48 bases long and in frame from the first base. With regard to this clonotype: Its cognate antigen has yet to be identified. No base-level quality is on record; no much larger clone is a single base apart.

Peripheral blood CD8+ and CD4+ T cells from healthy donors, Susac syndrome patients and multiple sclerosis patients were profiled using high-throughput TCR beta sequencing. Multiple sclerosis controls were treatment-naive patients with stable or active relapsing-remitting disease fulfilling revised McDonald criteria. Bulk CD8+ and CD4+ T cells were purified by magnetic negative isolation, whereas CD8+ TEMRA cells were enriched by FACS. Blood was drawn into EDTA tubes, processed within 24 hours, and PBMCs were isolated by density gradient centrifugation. PBMCs intended for TCR sequencing were frozen in liquid nitrogen and were later thawed in a 37 degrees C water bath. Purity of sorted or isolated CD4+, CD8+ and CD8+ TEMRA cells was at least 90%.

This sequence was found in a human donor with multiple sclerosis. The sample consisted of CD4+ T cells from PBMCs. The rearrangement joined TRBV11-2 to TRBJ2-7; TRBD2 could be the D gene, as 5 bases match. The CDR3 here reads CASSTIGLAETYEQYV. In nucleotide form, the sequence is TGTGCCAGCAGCACCATAGGGCTAGCTGAGACCTACGAGCAGTACGTC.